Detailed here is one T cell receptor beta chain. This clonotype was seen repeatedly, ten times or more. This clone's antigen is unknown. There are no base qualities to consult, and no much larger clone falls within one base. This sample was taken from a study of T cells in Graves' hyperthyroidism and ophthalmopathy (dated by TCRdb to the late 2010s). About the study as a whole: Peripheral blood samples were taken at initial diagnosis, before any treatment was given. According to the paper, TCR Vbeta CDR3 sequencing was carried out on some 130 peripheral blood samples, which came from approximately 41 ophthalmopathy, under 80 hyperthyroidism and approximately 17 progressor patients. The 100 or so discovery patients were divided at random into training and test sets in a 7:3 ratio. After blood sampling, hyperthyroidism patients were treated with methimazole at a starting dose of 30 mg daily, and ophthalmopathy patients were treated with high-dose intravenous methylprednisolone. Whether ophthalmopathy could be predicted prospectively was tested in an independent validation cohort made up of roughly 19 hyperthyroidism patients plus 17 patients who later progressed to ophthalmopathy. In roughly six Graves' hyperthyroidism patients, the study also compared T-cell repertoires from thyroid tissue with T-cell repertoires from blood. To identify distinguishing TCR V-J signatures, a discovery cohort of some 99 patients was used, comprising 40 to 45 with Graves' ophthalmopathy and roughly 60 with stable Graves' hyperthyroidism. The paper's findings and limits, for the study overall: In validation, the model predicted progression to ophthalmopathy a median of 6.5 months before onset, with roughly 71% sensitivity and roughly 77% specificity. No statistical method was used to fix the sample size in advance, and group allocation was not hidden from the investigators. In cross-validation, a model built on a 13 V-J signature told ophthalmopathy apart from stable hyperthyroidism with approximately 90% sensitivity and 81% to 82% specificity, and in testing the same model reached 80%/75%. Most expanded thyroid clonotypes (frequency above 0.001) were also detected in blood, a finding suggesting that blood repertoires may reflect thyroid immune responses.

The TCR beta CDR3 regions were amplified from RNA transcripts. The first round of RT-PCR for the TCR CDR3 was performed with the HTBI primer set and the Qiagen OneStep RT-PCR kit. A second multiplex PCR round built the libraries, followed by size selection and purification. Paired-end sequencing of the libraries was performed with 100 bp reads on an Illumina HiSeq2000. The authors processed their data as follows. SOAPnuke was used to process the raw data, throwing out any read that contained adapters or uncalled bases, had a mean Phred below 15, or lacked an exact constant-primer or identifier match. High-quality paired reads were merged with COPE v1.2.5, and unique nucleotide sequences were defined as clonotypes. MiTCR v1.1 was used to align clonotypes to the IMGT TRBV, TRBD and TRBJ reference segments. Analysis was restricted to V-J combinations with a frequency above 0.0001, which covered 98% to 99.2% of repertoires. The TCS score was defined as F50 (clonal expansion) divided by E x V (chaos), with BLOSUM62-based TCRdist calculated between CDR3 peptides within each V-J. Welch's t-statistics and random forest reduced around 510 V-J features to about 12, which were used in a naive Bayes classifier (R e1071). In TCRdb, the public reads were trimmed at Q25 with fastp and aligned with MiXCR, with productive beta chains retained. Each entry is one CDR3 protein sequence, shown with its most common DNA and genes. TCRdb, rather than the study authors, made the V and J calls. This sample lists 600,000 to 900,000 distinct CDR3 sequences; approximately 16% were detected once. Around 7.7% of the sample goes to the ten largest clones.

V loses 2 bases at its end and J loses 3 bases; junction bases beyond the gene matches: 4. CDR1 and CDR2 (GTSNPN, SVGIG) derive from the germline V gene (reference sequence). From cysteine to phenylalanine, the CDR3 is 14 amino acids long. Only the CDR3 portion is preserved as DNA: 42 bases, with reading frame beginning at the first base. Graves' hyperthyroidism was defined as stable when no progression to ophthalmopathy occurred over 18 months of follow-up. The hyperthyroidism patients were between 18 and 65 years old and newly diagnosed, with a disease duration of less than 2 months. The study excluded patients with uncontrolled infections, other autoimmune diseases, pregnancy or lactation. Diagnoses were established on the basis of clinical symptoms, serum thyroxine and TRAb, thyroid ultrasound, and orbital computed tomography. PBMCs were isolated from about 9.2 ml of fresh peripheral blood by Ficoll-Paque density gradient centrifugation. Trizol reagent was used to extract total RNA, and RNA quality was then checked on an Agilent 2100 Bioanalyzer.

The sequence links TRBV30 to TRBJ2-3, with TRBD1 matching 8 junction bases. This clonotype was sampled from a man aged 18-30 years with Graves' hyperthyroidism. Sequences were obtained from blood. The nucleotide sequence is TGTGCCTGGAGTTGGACAGGGTTGACAGATACGCAGTATTTT. It specifies CAWSWTGLTDTQYF.